These 14 T cell receptor beta chains came from one sample sequenced in a study of persistence of HIV-infected CD4 T cells (dated by TCRdb to the early 2020s). This specimen's treatment or condition label, per the study, means: suppressive antiretroviral therapy. A pool of overlapping HIV-1 Gag 15-mer peptides was used at 0.8 to 1 ug per peptide per mL for cell stimulation. Memory populations depleted of antigen-responding cells were obtained by sorting nonresponding CD40L-negative CD69-negative CD45RO-high memory CD4+ T cells. The immunoSEQ hsTCRB assay version 4 in survey mode was used to sequence TCRbeta repertoires from genomic DNA. The table was pulled from immuneACCESS by TCRdb, which kept in-frame rearrangements only. Such tables lose some clones; where checked, under half of the loss comes from unresolved V genes, and the rest has no known cause. The sample includes about 36,000 clones, with 82% observed a single time. Jointly, the top ten make up around 0.88% of the sample.

These receptors' antigens are unknown. Source: cultured CD4+ T cells from PBMCs, taken from a patient who received antiretroviral therapy. In light of the paper, this sample's cell subset or site label describes: CD40L-CD69- CD45RO-high memory CD4 T cells not responding to Gag peptides. The source is an adult with HIV. The donor label of this sample is uncertain.

The chain carries TRBV19 and TRBJ2-1; maybe TRBD1 (7 bases). Trimming shortened V by 1 base and J by 0 bases, and 22 bases separated the two germline ends. CDR3 length equals 20 residues. Germline CDR1 LNHDA, CDR2 SQIVND (reference sequence). CDR3: CASSIGGGTVSTSSYNEQFF. CDR3 bases: TGTGCCAGTAGTATAGGCGGCGGGACAGTCTCAACGAGCTCCTACAATGAGCAGTTCTTC.

This chain links TRBV30 with TRBJ1-2; unclear D gene. The CDR3 covers 14 residues. CDR1 and CDR2 (germline): GTSNPN, SVGIG (reference sequence). Trimming took off 4 bases at V and 2 bases at J, with 14 bases between the two ends. CDR3 in DNA: TGTGCCTGGAAGGGTACGGGTGGGAACTATGGCTACACCTTC. Translation: CAWKGTGGNYGYTF.

The rearrangement joins TRBV5-1 to TRBJ1-2; tentatively, D is TRBD1 (5 bases). Trimming shortened V by 2 bases and J by 8 bases, and 16 bases separated the two germline ends. CDR3 length equals 14 residues. Germline V lookup: CDR1 SGHRS, CDR2 YFSETQ. The DNA of the CDR3 is TGCGCCAGCAGCTTCCGGGACCCTATGGGGGGCTACACCTTC. Amino acids: CASSFRDPMGGYTF.

The rearrangement uses TRBV29-1 and TRBJ1-1; D possibly corresponds to TRBD1 (5 bases). Germline V gene data show CDR1 as SQVTM and CDR2 as ANQGSEA. This CDR3 has 12 residues. V lost 2 bases, J lost 3 bases, and 7 bases lay in between. CDR3 sequence reads: CSVEQGDTEAFF. CDR3 DNA: TGCAGCGTTGAACAGGGAGACACTGAAGCTTTCTTT. The full variable domain, completed using reference TRBV29-1 and TRBJ1-1, is SAVISQKPSRDICQRGTSLTIQCQVDSQVTMMFWYRQQPGQSLTLIATANQGSEATYESGFVIDKFPISRPNLTFSTLTVSNMSPEDSSIYLCSVEQGDTEAFFGQGTRLTVV.

J is TRBJ1-1 and V is TRBV30; the match to TRBD1 covers 7 bases. V lost 3 bases, J lost 4 bases, and 5 bases stayed unmatched. Germline CDR1 reads GTSNPN; CDR2 reads SVGIG (reference sequence). This CDR3 region has 13 residues. For the CDR3, the DNA is TGTGCCTGGAGACAGGGGATGATCACTGAAGCTTTCTTT. Its protein is CAWRQGMITEAFF.

The chain recombines TRBV18 with TRBJ1-1; TRBD1 agrees at 10 bases. Germline V gene sequence: CDR1 KGHSH, CDR2 LQKENI. The V and J ends lost 3 bases and 4 bases, in that order; junction bases with no gene match: 14. This CDR3 region has 18 residues. CDR3 DNA sequence: TGTGCCAGCTCACCCGTGATACTAACGGGACAGGGGACCACTGAAGCTTTCTTT. It translates to CASSPVILTGQGTTEAFF.

This rearrangement joins TRBV7-6 to TRBJ2-7; perhaps TRBD2 as D (5 bases). Germline V gene sequence: CDR1 SGHVS, CDR2 FNYEAQ. The V and J ends lost 5 bases and 0 bases respectively, with 14 bases between them. This CDR3 has 15 residues. The CDR3 protein is CASSPRAGSSYEQYF. CDR3 nucleotide sequence: TGTGCCAGCAGCCCTCGGGCGGGCAGCTCCTACGAGCAGTACTTC. Complete variable domain (other parts from reference TRBV7-6 and TRBJ2-7): GAGVSQSPRYKVTKRGQDVALRCDPISGHVSLYWYRQALGQGPEFLTYFNYEAQQDKSGLPNDRFSAERPEGSISTLTIQRTEQRDSAMYRCASSPRAGSSYEQYFGPGTRLTVT.

The rearrangement links TRBV6-5 to TRBJ2-7; tentatively, D is TRBD1 (7 bases). The germline gives CDR1 MNHEY, CDR2 SVGAGI. V dropped 7 bases and J dropped 1 base, with 14 bases sitting between them. This CDR3 is 14 amino acids long. CDR3 DNA: TGTGCCAGCACTGCCCCAGGGGGGTCCTACGAGCAGTACTTC. Protein sequence: CASTAPGGSYEQYF.

V and J are TRBV30 and TRBJ2-1, with 9 bases that match TRBD2. The germline gives CDR1 GTSNPN, CDR2 SVGIG (reference sequence). The CDR3 loop spans 14 amino acids. V lost 1 base and J lost 6; bases outside the gene matches: 4. CDR3 DNA sequence: TGTGCCTGGAGTGGGCTAGCGGGGATCAATGAGCAGTTCTTC. It codes for CAWSGLAGINEQFF.

This clone has a single count. The chain couples TRBV6-4 to TRBJ1-1; 9 bases align to TRBD1. CDR1 is MRHNA, CDR2 SNTAGT, per germline. V lost 6 bases and J lost 5; bases outside the gene matches: 7. This CDR3 contains 14 residues. The chain's CDR3 is CASSVTGGATEAFF. CDR3 nucleotide sequence: TGTGCCAGCAGCGTAACAGGGGGCGCGACTGAAGCTTTCTTT.

Here the CDR3 reads CASSLEAPLRTEAFF. In nucleotides, the CDR3 is TGCGCCAGCAGCCTTGAGGCACCTCTCCGCACTGAAGCTTTCTTT. This chain links TRBV5-1 with TRBJ1-1; no firm D call. The CDR3 is 15 residues long. Germline V lookup: CDR1 SGHRS, CDR2 YFSETQ. The ends were cut back, 4 bases at V and 4 bases at J, with 17 bases in the middle.

Only a few counts were recorded for this clone. This CDR3 is CASSIRDRVYGYTF. For the CDR3, the DNA is TGCGCCAGCAGCATCCGGGACAGAGTCTATGGCTACACCTTC. The chain combines TRBV5-1 with TRBJ1-2; 7 nucleotides agree with TRBD1. V dropped 4 bases and J dropped 4; count of bases not matched to a gene: 7. The CDR3 sequence is 14 residues long. Germline V gene lookup returns CDR1 SGHRS and CDR2 YFSETQ.

The chain has TRBV30 and TRBJ1-1; a weak D match, TRBD1 (5 bases). The CDR3 has 14 amino acids. CDR1 is GTSNPN and CDR2 is SVGIG in the germline V gene (reference sequence). V lost 8 bases and J 1 base, leaving 17 bases between the germline ends. CDR3 nucleotide sequence: TGTGCCGGTCAGGGAGGGAACAAGAACACTGAAGCTTTCTTT. Its protein product is CAGQGGNKNTEAFF.

The chain joins TRBV10-1 to TRBJ2-2; 7 bases line up with TRBD2. V lost 8 bases and J lost 2; bases outside the gene matches: 8. Germline-derived CDR1 and CDR2 are WNHNN and SYGVQD (reference sequence). CDR3 length: 15 amino acids. This CDR3 is CASSGRGGNTGELFF. The DNA of the CDR3 is TGCGCCAGCTCTGGGAGGGGAGGCAACACCGGGGAGCTGTTTTTT.